This passage covers 11 T cell receptor beta chains from one sample sequenced in a study of cytomegalovirus exposure and HLA in healthy donors. The PCR employed 60 Vbeta primers together with 13 Jbeta primers. Here immunoSEQ multiplex PCR was the method, and the copy in TCRdb shows in-frame clones only, minus some. Of about 150,000 clones in the sample, around four fifths were seen once. Sequences were obtained from PBMCs. The origin of the receptors is a boy aged 2 to 9 in good health and CMV-seronegative.

The chain recombines TRBV5-1 with TRBJ2-7; 7 nucleotides align to TRBD2. The CDR3 is 14 amino acids. The V gene's germline CDR1 is SGHRS and CDR2 YFSETQ. Trimming removed 0 bases from V and 3 bases from J; junction bases left unmatched: 3. In DNA, the CDR3 is TGCGCCAGCAGCTTGGCCACTAGCGTCTACGAGCAGTACTTC. Residues: CASSLATSVYEQYF. The full variable domain, in which reference TRBV5-1 and TRBJ2-7 provide the parts outside the CDR3, is KAGVTQTPRYLIKTRGQQVTLSCSPISGHRSVSWYQQTPGQGLQFLFEYFSETQRNKGNFPGRFSGRQFSNSRSEMNVSTLELGDSALYLCASSLATSVYEQYFGPGTRLTVT.

The chain is built from TRBV10-3 and TRBJ2-3, with TRBD2 matching over 8 bases. Germline loops: CDR1 ENHRY, CDR2 SYGVKD. The V gene end was trimmed by 4 bases and the J gene end by 5 bases; junction bases not matched to a gene: 11. The CDR3 length is 16 residues. CDR3 sequence (DNA): TGTGCCATCAGTGGGAAAATCGGGACTAGTGTAGATACGCAGTATTTT. This sequence encodes CAISGKIGTSVDTQYF.

V and J are TRBV4-1 and TRBJ2-7; D is perhaps TRBD1 (6 bases). V lost 2 bases and J lost 7, with 12 bases in between. This CDR3 spans 13 amino acids. Germline CDR1 MGHRA, CDR2 YSYEKL. The CDR3: CASSQRTAREQYF. CDR3 bases: TGCGCCAGCAGCCAAAGGACAGCGAGAGAGCAGTACTTC.

The chain has TRBV7-3 and TRBJ2-4; perhaps TRBD2 as D (5 bases). Germline assignment: CDR1 SGHTA and CDR2 FQGTGA. With 1 base removed from V and 6 bases from J, the gap between germline ends came to 16 bases. This CDR3 spans 16 amino acids. CDR3 DNA sequence: TGTGCCAGCAGCTTAAAAAGTCGGGGATCTGGAAACATTCAGTACTTC. Translation gives CASSLKSRGSGNIQYF. Full variable domain (missing parts from reference TRBV7-3 and TRBJ2-4): GAGVSQTPSNKVTEKGKYVELRCDPISGHTALYWYRQSLGQGPEFLIYFQGTGAADDSGLPNDRFFAVRPEGSVSTLKIQRTERGDSAVYLCASSLKSRGSGNIQYFGAGTRLSVL.

This chain links TRBV5-1 with TRBJ2-5, with a possible D match to TRBD1 (5 bases). CDR3 length equals 15 residues. Deletions cut 4 bases from V and 5 bases from J, with 18 bases between. Per germline, CDR1 SGHRS and CDR2 YFSETQ. CDR3 loop: CASSIDSLVRETQYF. The CDR3 region has the DNA TGCGCCAGCAGCATAGACAGCTTGGTTCGGGAGACCCAGTACTTC.

This rearrangement joins TRBV19 to TRBJ2-3; tentative D call: TRBD2 (5 bases). Germline loops: CDR1 LNHDA, CDR2 SQIVND (reference sequence). This CDR3 is built from 15 residues. Trimming shortened V by 3 bases and J by 4 bases, and 14 bases separated the two germline ends. CDR3 coding DNA: TGTGCCAGTAGTATGCTGGTAGCGACGGCAGATACGCAGTATTTT. This translates into CASSMLVATADTQYF.

In this sample, this clone turned up once. The V and J genes are TRBV27 and TRBJ2-5; 9 bases are a match to TRBD1. Matching the DNA end better, TRBJ2-7 makes the J call doubtful. The CDR3 totals 15 residues. Per the germline V gene, CDR1 is MNHEY and CDR2 is SMNVEV (reference sequence). CDR3 in amino acids: CASSPKTGGIYEQYF. The CDR3 coding sequence is TGTGCCAGCAGCCCAAAGACAGGGGGGATCTACGAGCAGTACTTC.

The chain is built from TRBV29-1 and TRBJ1-2; 11 nucleotides agree with TRBD1. Germline V gene data show CDR1 as SQVTM and CDR2 as ANQGSEA. Germline trimming cut 5 bases from V and 3 bases from J; bases unmatched to any gene: 2. This CDR3 contains 13 residues. The CDR3 here is CSVLGQGDYGYTF. CDR3 bases: TGCAGCGTTTTGGGACAGGGGGACTATGGCTACACCTTC.

The chain is built from TRBV9 and TRBJ1-5; D not certain. The CDR3 consists of 14 residues. CDR1 is SGDLS, CDR2 YYNGEE, per germline. Trimming cost V 1 base and J 0 bases, with 5 bases left between them. CDR3 protein: CASSVSSSNQPQHF. The CDR3 DNA reads as TGTGCCAGCAGCGTATCGAGTAGCAATCAGCCCCAGCATTTT.

J is TRBJ1-2 and V is TRBV2; D is possibly TRBD1 (5 bases). This CDR3 contains 14 residues. The V gene's germline CDR1 is SNHLY and CDR2 FYNNEI. Trimming took off 3 bases at V and 6 bases at J, with 14 bases between the two ends. CDR3 amino acids: CASSEVHGGNGYTF. The DNA of the CDR3 is TGTGCCAGCAGTGAGGTTCACGGGGGGAATGGCTACACCTTC.

This chain joins TRBV5-6 and TRBJ1-5; a possible D gene is TRBD1 (6 bases). V was clipped by 1 base and J by 4 bases, with 9 bases between them. The germline V gene has CDR1 SGHDT and CDR2 YYEEEE. The CDR3 is 14 residues long. The CDR3 coding sequence is TGTGCCAGCAGCTTGATGACAGGAAATCAGCCCCAGCATTTT. Its translation is CASSLMTGNQPQHF.